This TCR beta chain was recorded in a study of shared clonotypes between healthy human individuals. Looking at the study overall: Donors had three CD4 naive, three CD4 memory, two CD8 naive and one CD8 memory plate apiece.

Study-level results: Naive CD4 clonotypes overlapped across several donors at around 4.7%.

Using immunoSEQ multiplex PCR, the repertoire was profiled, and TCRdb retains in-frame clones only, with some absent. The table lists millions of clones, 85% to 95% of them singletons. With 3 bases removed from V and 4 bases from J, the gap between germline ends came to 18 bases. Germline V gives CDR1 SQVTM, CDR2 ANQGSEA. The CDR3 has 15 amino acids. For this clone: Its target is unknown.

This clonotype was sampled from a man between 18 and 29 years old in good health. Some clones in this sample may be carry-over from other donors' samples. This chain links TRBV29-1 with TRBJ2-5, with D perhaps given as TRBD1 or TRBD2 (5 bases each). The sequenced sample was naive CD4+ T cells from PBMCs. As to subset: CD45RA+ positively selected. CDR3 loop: CSVDPMRGWGETQYF. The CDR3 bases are TGCAGCGTTGATCCCATGAGGGGATGGGGAGAGACCCAGTACTTC.